This passage covers 8 T cell receptor beta chains from one sample sequenced in a study of cytomegalovirus exposure and HLA in healthy donors. In the PCR, 60 Vbeta and 13 Jbeta primers were used. Using immunoSEQ multiplex PCR, the repertoire was profiled, and TCRdb retains in-frame clones only, with some absent. This table holds 90,000 to 130,000 clones, around 80% found once. Sequences were obtained from PBMCs. These receptors all stem from a man aged 30-40 years in good health and CMV-seropositive.

Only a few counts were recorded for this clone. The rearrangement uses TRBV7-2 and TRBJ2-5; TRBD1 aligns across 9 bases. The V and J ends lost 2 bases and 5 bases, in that order; junction bases with no gene match: 3. The germline V gene has CDR1 SGHTA and CDR2 FQGNSA. This CDR3 is built from 14 residues. CDR3 in DNA: TGTGCCAGCAGCTTAACAGGGGGCGCGGAGACCCAGTACTTC. Its protein is CASSLTGGAETQYF. The full variable domain, in which reference TRBV7-2 and TRBJ2-5 provide the parts outside the CDR3, is GAGVSQSPSNKVTEKGKDVELRCDPISGHTALYWYRQSLGQGLEFLIYFQGNSAPDKSGLPSDRFSAERTGGSVSTLTIQRTQQEDSAVYLCASSLTGGAETQYFGPGTRLLVL.

On this clone: This specimen includes other DNA sequences encoding the same CDR3. This rearrangement joins TRBV5-6 to TRBJ2-7; perhaps TRBD2 as D (6 bases). The CDR3 is 14 residues long. V was clipped by 4 bases and J by 2 bases, with 13 bases between them. CDR1 is SGHDT and CDR2 is YYEEEE in the germline V gene. CDR3 region: CASSLGGDPYEQYF. CDR3 coding DNA: TGTGCCAGCAGCCTGGGCGGGGACCCCTACGAGCAGTACTTC.

In this sample, this clone turned up a few times. The chain recombines TRBV30 with TRBJ1-5, with D possibly matching TRBD1 (5 bases). The CDR3 covers 13 residues. Germline V gene data show CDR1 as GTSNPN and CDR2 as SVGIG (reference sequence). Deletions cut 2 bases from V and 3 bases from J, with 8 bases between. DNA of the CDR3: TGTGCCTGGAGTACGGGGGACAATCAGCCCCAGCATTTT. Translated: CAWSTGDNQPQHF.

The chain links TRBV5-4 to TRBJ2-3, with D possibly matching TRBD1 (5 bases). The CDR3 covers 12 residues. Trimming removed 3 bases from V and 4 bases from J, with 6 bases in between. Germline assignment: CDR1 SGHNT and CDR2 YYREEE (reference sequence). DNA of the CDR3: TGTGCCAGCAGCTGGACACCAGATACGCAGTATTTT. Translating it yields CASSWTPDTQYF.

In its sample, this clone was seen a few times. This chain joins TRBV5-1 and TRBJ1-2; no clear D. This CDR3 comprises 14 residues. Trimming pared 0 bases from V and 2 bases from J, leaving 8 bases between. Per the germline V gene, CDR1 is SGHRS and CDR2 is YFSETQ. CDR3 coding DNA: TGCGCCAGCAGCTTGGGGACGGGGAACTATGGCTACACCTTC. This encodes CASSLGTGNYGYTF.

This rearrangement joins TRBV10-3 to TRBJ2-3; TRBD1 matches 9 bases. The J segment lost 4 bases and the V segment lost 6 bases, leaving 8 bases of the junction unmatched. Germline V CDR1 and CDR2: ENHRY, SYGVKD. This CDR3 is built from 15 residues. DNA for the CDR3: TGTGCCATCAGCCTAGACAGGGGGGTCGCAGATACGCAGTATTTT. Translation gives CAISLDRGVADTQYF.

The genes are TRBV5-1 and TRBJ2-5, with 14 bases identical to TRBD2. The CDR3 is 15 amino acids. The trim removed 4 bases at V and 6 bases at J, leaving 5 bases unmatched. Germline V gives CDR1 SGHRS, CDR2 YFSETQ. The CDR3 loop is CASSQTSGGAKTQYF. In DNA, the CDR3 is TGCGCCAGCAGCCAGACTAGCGGGGGGGCGAAGACCCAGTACTTC.

V usage is TRBV10-3 and J usage is TRBJ1-3; maybe TRBD1 (5 bases). The CDR3 spans 13 residues. CDR1 and CDR2 from the germline V gene are ENHRY and SYGVKD. With 10 bases removed from V and 0 bases from J, the gap between germline ends came to 10 bases. The CDR3 loop is CATKQASGNTIYF. The CDR3 coding sequence is TGTGCCACCAAACAGGCCTCTGGAAACACCATATATTTT.